This TCR beta chain was found in a study of T cell changes during pregnancy in multiple sclerosis. Looked up from germline, CDR1 is ENHRY and CDR2 is SYGVKD. V gave up 0 bases and J gave up 0 bases, with 10 bases separating them. This CDR3 is 16 amino acids long. Clones were read by immunoSEQ multiplex PCR, and TCRdb kept only the in-frame ones, dropping some. The profile shows 50,000 to 55,000 clones, about 90% of them singletons. This chain joins TRBV10-3 and TRBJ2-3; D may be TRBD2 (6 bases). The specimen was CD4+ T cells from peripheral blood mononuclear cells, collected in the third trimester of pregnancy. The sequence was collected from a female donor with multiple sclerosis, enrolled in a pregnancy study. The chain's CDR3 is CAISESGGSSTDTQYF. CDR3 nucleotides: TGTGCCATCAGTGAGTCGGGAGGTTCTAGCACAGATACGCAGTATTTT.